These T cell receptor beta chains were read from a single sample in a study of T cell responses to AZD1222 COVID-19 vaccine. Clones were read by immunoSEQ multiplex PCR, and TCRdb kept only the in-frame ones, dropping some. This table holds 150,000 to 200,000 clones, about 92% found once. The specimen comprised peripheral blood, sampled on day 0 of AZD1222 vaccination. The receptors derive from an adult in good health. Both conserved end residues are part of each CDR3. Fields, in order: V gene, J gene, CDR3 protein.

>TRBV7-9|TRBJ2-7
CASSLAASGYNEQYF
>TRBV4-1|TRBJ1-5
CASSHIQGQQPQHF
>TRBV2|TRBJ1-1
CASREGLGGTEAFF
>TRBV4-1|TRBJ1-2
CASSQDIQAGANYGYTF
>TRBV19|TRBJ2-7
CASSPIPSATPLEQYF
>TRBV5-6|TRBJ1-1
CASSPGVTGGTEAFF
>TRBV28|TRBJ1-3
CASSPTPGNTIYF
>TRBV6-5|TRBJ1-2
CASSPVLGVGYTF
>TRBV7-2|TRBJ1-4
CASSLSWTGGNEKLFF
>TRBV29-1|TRBJ2-5
CSVDRAGGGETQYF
>TRBV18|TRBJ2-7
CASSPRHDYEQYF
>TRBV2|TRBJ2-2
CASSPGQEKTGELFF
>TRBV4-2|TRBJ2-2
CASSPQRGKNTGELFF
>TRBV27|TRBJ1-1
CASSSGTGGTEAFF
>TRBV3-1/TRBV3-2|TRBJ1-1
CASSHPGPATEAFF
>TRBV25-1|TRBJ2-2
CASSEFYTGELFF
>TRBV19|TRBJ2-2
CASSWDRPNTGELFF
>TRBV5-6|TRBJ1-2
CASSLLGRGANYGYTF
>TRBV24-1|TRBJ2-1
CATSGTSGSNEQFF
>TRBV13|TRBJ2-5
CASSPPRVGQETQYF
>TRBV19|TRBJ1-3
CASTPGFSSGNTIYF
>TRBV10-2|TRBJ1-1
CASSIQGRGTEAFF
>TRBV10-2|TRBJ2-1
CASSEPSGSYNEQFF
>TRBV3-1/TRBV3-2|TRBJ1-3
CASSQDSAGGFSGNTIYF
>TRBV6-1|TRBJ1-4
CASSEQGQGAGKLFF
>TRBV5-8|TRBJ2-5
CASSLGGGKTQYF
>TRBV3-1/TRBV3-2|TRBJ2-7
CASSQENEQYF
>TRBV29-1|TRBJ1-1
CSVGGGGADNTEAFF
>TRBV13|TRBJ2-5
CASSRILTSGSETQYF
>TRBV7-2|TRBJ1-2
CASSLGAYLEYGYTF
>TRBV5-4|TRBJ2-1
CASRRDHNEQFF
>TRBV30|TRBJ1-1
CAWSRNLGDTEAFF
>TRBV5-4|TRBJ2-7
CASTTRTSGSYEQYF
>TRBV12-3/TRBV12-4|TRBJ1-3
CASLGQPGDTIYF
>TRBV18|TRBJ1-4
CASSPGQFNEKLFF
>TRBV27|TRBJ2-7
CASSLRVYPAAEQYF
>TRBV7-6|TRBJ2-3
CASSLTRGWRTRSTDTQYF
>TRBV7-2|TRBJ1-3
CASSLQRNTIYF
>TRBV21-1|TRBJ2-2
CASILRGSTGELFF
>TRBV29-1|TRBJ2-2
CSVTDGRAGELFF
>TRBV4-1|TRBJ2-5
CASSQGTGSETQYF
>TRBV7-2|TRBJ2-1
CASSLVSGSSYNEQFF
>TRBV28|TRBJ1-5
CASKPQWGYQPQHF
>TRBV5-8|TRBJ1-1
CASSSWTGGYTEAFF
>TRBV7-9|TRBJ1-3
CASSWGVLGNTIYF
>TRBV5-6|TRBJ2-1
CASSFGGGANEQFF
>TRBV18|TRBJ2-1
CASSFSGGYSYNEQFF
>TRBV5-4|TRBJ1-1
CASRSRASEAFF
>TRBV5-4|TRBJ1-1
CASSLGTGGLMNTEAFF
>TRBV19|TRBJ2-2
CASRSWGTGGLGELFF
>TRBV5-6|TRBJ2-6
CASSLDGANVLTF
>TRBV10-2|TRBJ2-3
CASSGGTSGLTDTQYF
>TRBV10-3|TRBJ2-5
CAISSDKLGTQYF